These 29 T cell receptor beta chains came from one sample sequenced in a study of blood T cell repertoires in COVID-19. Repertoires were generated with immunoSEQ multiplex PCR, while TCRdb's copy carries only in-frame clones and drops some. Seen here are 130,000 to 150,000 clones, 88% observed once, and the top ten hold 8% to 11%. Source material: peripheral blood. Source of these receptors: a man aged 50 to 60 with active or convalescent COVID-19.

This chain links TRBV7-8 with TRBJ1-4; 10 bases map to TRBD1. The length of the CDR3 is 17 residues. V dropped 5 bases and J dropped 7; count of bases not matched to a gene: 13. Per germline, CDR1 SGHVS and CDR2 FQNEAQ. This CDR3 reads CASSGSPTGGFGEKLFF. The CDR3 DNA follows: TGTGCCAGCAGCGGTAGCCCGACAGGGGGCTTTGGTGAAAAACTGTTTTTT. The full variable domain, completed using reference TRBV7-8 and TRBJ1-4, is GAGVSQSPRYKVAKRGQDVALRCDPISGHVSLFWYQQALGQGPEFLTYFQNEAQLDKSGLPSDRFFAERPEGSVSTLKIQRTQQEDSAVYLCASSGSPTGGFGEKLFFGSGTQLSVL.

This clone was seen a few times. The gene calls are TRBV4-1 and TRBJ1-2; D may be TRBD1 (5 bases). CDR1 is MGHRA and CDR2 is YSYEKL in the germline V gene. The CDR3 runs to 15 residues. Trimming pared 0 bases from V and 4 bases from J, leaving 12 bases between. The CDR3 spells CASSQDWGVPYGYTF. DNA of the CDR3: TGCGCCAGCAGCCAAGATTGGGGGGTCCCCTATGGCTACACCTTC.

The chain couples TRBV30 to TRBJ2-7, with TRBD2 matching 7 bases. Germline CDR1 is GTSNPN and CDR2 is SVGIG (reference sequence). Unmatched junction bases numbered 16, after V lost 1 base and J lost 4 bases. This CDR3 region has 17 residues. The CDR3, as DNA: TGTGCCTGGAGTGACCGACTGCAAGCGGGGATGCGGTACGAGCAGTACTTC. It is translated as CAWSDRLQAGMRYEQYF.

This chain links TRBV19 with TRBJ2-7, with D possibly being TRBD1 (5 bases). The germline CDR1 and CDR2 sequences are LNHDA and SQIVND (reference sequence). CDR3 size: 15 residues. Trimming stripped 5 bases from V and 1 base from J, with 15 bases between. DNA for the CDR3: TGTGCCAGTAGTGATGGGCCAGGGTTTTCCTACGAGCAGTACTTC. This translates into CASSDGPGFSYEQYF.

The chain recombines TRBV13 with TRBJ2-7; 8 bases are a match to TRBD2. The V segment lost 2 bases and the J segment 2 bases; nucleotides outside the gene matches: 2. The CDR3 extends over 14 amino acids. The V gene's germline CDR1 is PRHDT and CDR2 FYEKMQ (reference sequence). DNA of the CDR3: TGTGCCAGCAGCTTATACGGGAGGGCCTACGAGCAGTACTTC. Translated: CASSLYGRAYEQYF.

This chain joins TRBV27 and TRBJ2-2, with TRBD2 identical over 13 bases. The germline gives CDR1 MNHEY, CDR2 SMNVEV (reference sequence). The CDR3 length is 16 residues. Trimming at V came to 5 bases and at J to 4 bases, leaving 4 bases not matched to a gene. The CDR3 spells CASSIGTSGTTGELFF. The CDR3 nucleotides are TGTGCCAGCAGTATCGGGACTAGCGGGACCACCGGGGAGCTGTTTTTT.

The rearrangement uses TRBV4-1 and TRBJ2-2; tentative D call: TRBD1 (6 bases). V lost 0 bases, J lost 0 bases, and 11 bases lay in between. Germline CDR1 MGHRA, CDR2 YSYEKL. The CDR3 is 17 amino acids. The chain's CDR3 is CASSQDPAGANTGELFF. The CDR3 DNA is TGCGCCAGCAGCCAAGATCCGGCAGGGGCGAACACCGGGGAGCTGTTTTTT.

This rearrangement joins TRBV14 to TRBJ2-2, with D perhaps TRBD1 (5 bases). The CDR3 spans 14 residues. V was shortened by 4 bases and J by 6 bases, with 12 bases between the two germline ends. Germline CDR1 and CDR2: SGHDN and FVKESK. This chain's CDR3 is CASSRQGWAGELFF. The DNA for the CDR3 is TGTGCCAGCAGCCGTCAGGGTTGGGCCGGGGAGCTGTTTTTT. The full variable domain, completed using reference TRBV14 and TRBJ2-2, is EAGVTQFPSHSVIEKGQTVTLRCDPISGHDNLYWYRRVMGKEIKFLLHFVKESKQDESGMPNNRFLAERTGGTYSTLKVQPAELEDSGVYFCASSRQGWAGELFFGEGSRLTVL.

In regard to this clone: A read error may produce the germline difference seen at one junction end. The chain combines TRBV5-8 with TRBJ2-7; no definite D call. The CDR3 sequence is 15 residues long. Germline loops: CDR1 SGHTS, CDR2 YDEGEE. The CDR3 region is CASSLERVQGAEQYF. Written as DNA, the CDR3 is TGTGCCAGCAGTTTGGAGCGAGTACAAGGCGCCGAGCAGTACTTC.

This rearrangement joins TRBV7-9 to TRBJ2-1; maybe TRBD2 (5 bases). Trimming left V 5 bases short and J 0 bases short, with 11 bases between. Germline V gene data show CDR1 as SEHNR and CDR2 as FQNEAQ (reference sequence). This CDR3 comprises 15 residues. DNA of the CDR3: TGTGCCAGCAGCCCTGGACTGCTCTCCTACAATGAGCAGTTCTTC. Translation: CASSPGLLSYNEQFF.

V and J are TRBV6-6 and TRBJ1-2; unclear D gene. V was clipped by 7 bases and J by 7 bases, with 19 bases between them. The germline CDR1 and CDR2 sequences are MNHNY and SVGAGI (reference sequence). The CDR3 sequence is 14 residues long. The CDR3 protein is CASNSDGRGGGYTF. The CDR3 coding sequence is TGTGCCAGCAACTCCGACGGCCGAGGCGGTGGCTACACCTTC.

The chain combines TRBV9 with TRBJ2-5; 10 positions match TRBD1. Germline loops: CDR1 SGDLS, CDR2 YYNGEE. This CDR3 has 15 residues. J was trimmed by 5 bases and V by 4 bases; bases with no gene match: 8. CDR3 nucleotides: TGTGCCAGCAGCCCGACAGGGGGCGCTTGGGAGACCCAGTACTTC. Protein: CASSPTGGAWETQYF.

The table lists this clone with a count of one. The genes are TRBV5-6 and TRBJ1-1; D is possibly TRBD1 (5 bases). This CDR3 spans 14 amino acids. Trimming cost V 4 bases and J 1 base, with 11 bases left between them. Germline V gives CDR1 SGHDT, CDR2 YYEEEE. The CDR3 bases are TGTGCCAGCAGCACGGGACTGAGGAACACTGAAGCTTTCTTT. This translates into CASSTGLRNTEAFF.

This clone appeared once. CDR3 DNA: TGTGCCAGCAGTCTCAGATCTGGGGCCAACGTCCTGACTTTC. Encoded protein: CASSLRSGANVLTF. The chain has TRBV6-5 and TRBJ2-6; D not certain. CDR3 length: 14 amino acids. V was cut by 5 bases and J by 1 base, with 6 bases left in between. The germline gives CDR1 MNHEY, CDR2 SVGAGI.

The chain combines TRBV28 with TRBJ1-2, with unresolved D. The CDR3 runs to 14 residues. Per germline, CDR1 MDHEN and CDR2 SYDVKM. V was trimmed by 3 bases and J by 8 bases, leaving 16 bases between them. The CDR3 region is CASSFSSYSWGYTF. CDR3 sequence (DNA): TGTGCCAGCAGTTTCAGCTCGTACAGCTGGGGCTACACCTTC.

The chain employs TRBV6-5 and TRBJ1-4, with 7 bases lining up with TRBD1. CDR1 is MNHEY and CDR2 is SVGAGI in the germline V gene. The trim removed 6 bases at V and 8 bases at J, leaving 9 bases unmatched. The CDR3 is 14 amino acids. In nucleotides, the CDR3 is TGTGCCAGCAGATCACAGGGGTCTGAGGAAAAACTGTTTTTT. Its protein is CASRSQGSEEKLFF.

The chain links TRBV10-3 to TRBJ1-4; D remains ambiguous. The V and J ends lost 2 bases and 0 bases respectively, with 10 bases between them. Germline V gene data show CDR1 as ENHRY and CDR2 as SYGVKD. The CDR3 loop spans 16 amino acids. The CDR3 nucleotides read TGTGCCATCAGTGAGACCGTACAGCCAACTAATGAAAAACTGTTTTTT. This codes for CAISETVQPTNEKLFF.

The CDR3 protein is CASSIGGTSYQPQHF. CDR3 nucleotides: TGTGCCAGTAGTATAGGAGGGACAAGCTATCAGCCCCAGCATTTT. The V gene is TRBV19, the J gene TRBJ1-5; D perhaps matches TRBD1 (6 bases). V dropped 1 base and J dropped 5 bases, with 12 bases sitting between them. The CDR3 covers 15 residues. Germline CDR1 reads LNHDA; CDR2 reads SQIVND (reference sequence).

This clone turned up a few times. This rearrangement joins TRBV19 to TRBJ1-5; TRBD1 agrees at 9 bases. The V gene end was trimmed by 6 bases and the J gene end by 7 bases; junction bases not matched to a gene: 7. Germline V CDR1 and CDR2: LNHDA, SQIVND (reference sequence). The CDR3 totals 14 residues. DNA of the CDR3: TGTGCCAGTAGCGACAGGGGGAGAGAGCAGCCCCAGCATTTT. It translates to CASSDRGREQPQHF.

The table lists this clone with a count of one. The chain is built from TRBV5-4 and TRBJ2-7; 8 bases align to TRBD1. V lost 4 bases, J lost 2 bases, and 5 bases stayed unmatched. The CDR3 consists of 14 residues. Germline V lookup: CDR1 SGHNT, CDR2 YYREEE (reference sequence). CDR3 DNA: TGTGCCAGCAGCACCAGGGGGCCCGCCTACGAGCAGTACTTC. Amino acid sequence: CASSTRGPAYEQYF.

The chain is built from TRBV28 and TRBJ1-5; possibly TRBD1 for D (6 bases). CDR3 length equals 13 residues. The V gene's germline CDR1 is MDHEN and CDR2 SYDVKM. Trimming took 2 bases from V and 9 from J, leaving 11 bases between them. CDR3 sequence: CASSLQGRGPQHF. The CDR3 region has the DNA TGTGCCAGCAGTTTACAGGGGAGGGGGCCCCAGCATTTT.

This chain links TRBV7-9 with TRBJ1-1; D may be TRBD1 (5 bases). V was pared by 8 bases and J by 1 base, with 11 bases between. The CDR3 totals 13 residues. The germline gives CDR1 SEHNR, CDR2 FQNEAQ (reference sequence). CDR3 sequence reads: CASHKQGNTEAFF. CDR3 nucleotides: TGTGCCAGCCACAAGCAGGGGAACACTGAAGCTTTCTTT.

J is TRBJ1-3 and V is TRBV5-5; TRBD1 matches 10 bases. The CDR3 contains 17 residues. Trimming removed 3 bases from V and 4 bases from J; junction bases left unmatched: 10. CDR1 SGHKS and CDR2 YYEKEE come from the germline V gene (reference sequence). CDR3 in amino acids: CASSWRPGQGFGNTIYF. The CDR3 nucleotides read TGTGCCAGCAGCTGGAGACCGGGACAGGGGTTCGGAAACACCATATATTTT.

The rearrangement joins TRBV2 to TRBJ2-7; 7 bases fit TRBD2. Germline assignment: CDR1 SNHLY and CDR2 FYNNEI. Trimming at V came to 8 bases and at J to 0 bases, leaving 10 bases not matched to a gene. This CDR3 has 15 residues. The CDR3 nucleotides read TGTGCCAGCTCCCGAGAGGGACTATCCTCCTACGAGCAGTACTTC. Translation: CASSREGLSSYEQYF.

This chain links TRBV30 with TRBJ2-7; 8 nucleotides align to TRBD1. Trimming cost V 0 bases and J 5 bases; bases outside gene matches: 9. The CDR3 spans 15 residues. Germline loops: CDR1 GTSNPN, CDR2 SVGIG (reference sequence). The CDR3 coding sequence is TGTGCCTGGAGTGTAGGACAGGGTAAGCGTAACGAGCAGTACTTC. Translation gives CAWSVGQGKRNEQYF.

This clone was picked up one time. The chain combines TRBV9 with TRBJ2-7; TRBD2 aligns across 7 bases. CDR3 length equals 13 residues. Unmatched junction bases numbered 6, after V lost 8 bases and J lost 1 base. CDR1 is SGDLS and CDR2 is YYNGEE in the germline V gene. The CDR3 is CARASGHSYEQYF. DNA of the CDR3: TGTGCCAGGGCTAGCGGCCATTCCTACGAGCAGTACTTC.

This clone was seen a single time. The rearrangement uses TRBV29-1 and TRBJ2-7; tentatively, D is TRBD2 (5 bases). In germline, CDR1 is SQVTM, CDR2 ANQGSEA. This CDR3 has 12 amino acids. The V and J ends lost 2 bases and 5 bases respectively, with 10 bases between them. Here the CDR3 reads CSVESGPNEQYF. The CDR3 DNA reads TGCAGCGTTGAAAGCGGCCCGAACGAGCAGTACTTC.

The CDR3 region has the DNA TGCGCCAGCAGCTGGACAGGGGAAGCCTACAATGAGCAGTTCTTC. Amino acid sequence: CASSWTGEAYNEQFF. The gene calls are TRBV5-1 and TRBJ2-1; 9 nucleotides align to TRBD1. From germline, CDR1 is SGHRS and CDR2 YFSETQ. The CDR3 is 15 amino acids. With V trimmed by 3 bases and J by 2 bases, 3 bases remained unmatched.

The rearrangement uses TRBV3-1 (or the pseudogene TRBV3-2) and TRBJ1-2; D unresolved. This CDR3 region has 14 residues. V was cut by 0 bases and J by 2 bases, with 7 bases left in between. Germline V gene lookup returns CDR1 LGHDT and CDR2 YNNKEL (reference sequence). Written as DNA, the CDR3 is TGTGCCAGCAGCCAAGAACGCAGAAACTATGGCTACACCTTC. Translated: CASSQERRNYGYTF.